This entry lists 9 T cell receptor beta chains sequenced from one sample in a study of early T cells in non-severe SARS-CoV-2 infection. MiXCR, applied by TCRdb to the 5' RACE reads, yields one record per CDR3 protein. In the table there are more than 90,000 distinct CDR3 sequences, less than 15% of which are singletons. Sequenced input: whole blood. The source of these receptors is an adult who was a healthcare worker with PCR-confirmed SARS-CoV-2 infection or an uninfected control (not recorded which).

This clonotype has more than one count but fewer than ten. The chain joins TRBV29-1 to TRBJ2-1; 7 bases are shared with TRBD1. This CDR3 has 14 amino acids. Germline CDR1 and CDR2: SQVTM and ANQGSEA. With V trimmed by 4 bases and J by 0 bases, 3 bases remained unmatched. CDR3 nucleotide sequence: TGCAGCGTTGGAGGGGGCGCCTCCTACAATGAGCAGTTCTTC. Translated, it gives CSVGGGASYNEQFF.

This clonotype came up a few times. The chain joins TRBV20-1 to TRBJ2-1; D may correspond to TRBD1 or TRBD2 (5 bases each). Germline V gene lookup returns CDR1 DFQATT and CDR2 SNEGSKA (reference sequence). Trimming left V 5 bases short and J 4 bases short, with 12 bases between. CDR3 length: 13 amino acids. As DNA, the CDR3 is TGCAGTGCTCTAACCGGGACGTACAATGAGCAGTTCTTC. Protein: CSALTGTYNEQFF.

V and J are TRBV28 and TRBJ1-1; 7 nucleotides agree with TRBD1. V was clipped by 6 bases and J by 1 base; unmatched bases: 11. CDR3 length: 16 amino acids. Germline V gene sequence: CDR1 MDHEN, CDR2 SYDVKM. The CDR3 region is CASSSQGHWGNTEAFF. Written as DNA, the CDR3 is TGTGCCAGCAGCTCACAGGGGCATTGGGGGAACACTGAAGCTTTCTTT.

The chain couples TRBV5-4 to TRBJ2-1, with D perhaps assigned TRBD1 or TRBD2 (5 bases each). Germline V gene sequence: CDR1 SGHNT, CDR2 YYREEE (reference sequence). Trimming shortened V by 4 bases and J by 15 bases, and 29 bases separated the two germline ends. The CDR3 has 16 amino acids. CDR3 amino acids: CASSPSAGTPAGGPFF. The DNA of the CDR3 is TGTGCCAGCAGCCCTTCCGCCGGGACCCCTGCGGGTGGTCCGTTCTTC.

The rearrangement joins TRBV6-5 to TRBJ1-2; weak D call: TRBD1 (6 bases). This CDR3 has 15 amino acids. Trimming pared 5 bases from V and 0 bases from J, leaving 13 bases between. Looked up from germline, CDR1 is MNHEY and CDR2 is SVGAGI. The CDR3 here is CASSRRQETNYGYTF. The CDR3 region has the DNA TGTGCCAGCAGTCGACGACAGGAGACTAACTATGGCTACACCTTC.

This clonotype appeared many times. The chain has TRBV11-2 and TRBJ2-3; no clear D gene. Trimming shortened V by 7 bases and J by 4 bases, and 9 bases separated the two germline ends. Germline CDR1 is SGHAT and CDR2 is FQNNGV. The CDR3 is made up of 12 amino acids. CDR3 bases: TGTGCCAGCACCAAAGGAGCAGATACGCAGTATTTT. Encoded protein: CASTKGADTQYF.

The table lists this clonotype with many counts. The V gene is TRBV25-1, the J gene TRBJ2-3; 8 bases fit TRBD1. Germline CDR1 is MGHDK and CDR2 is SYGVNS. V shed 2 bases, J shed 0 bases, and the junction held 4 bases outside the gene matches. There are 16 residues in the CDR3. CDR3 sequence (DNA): TGTGCCAGCAGTGAAACACAGGGGGACAGCACAGATACGCAGTATTTT. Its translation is CASSETQGDSTDTQYF. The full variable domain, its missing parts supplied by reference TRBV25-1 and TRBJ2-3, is EADIYQTPRYLVIGTGKKITLECSQTMGHDKMYWYQQDPGMELHLIHYSYGVNSTEKGDLSSESTVSRIRTEHFPLTLESARPSHTSQYLCASSETQGDSTDTQYFGPGTRLTVL.

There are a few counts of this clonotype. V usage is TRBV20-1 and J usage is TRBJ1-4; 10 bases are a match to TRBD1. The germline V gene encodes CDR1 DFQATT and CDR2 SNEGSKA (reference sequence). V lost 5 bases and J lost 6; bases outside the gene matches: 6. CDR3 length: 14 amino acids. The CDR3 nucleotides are TGCAGTGCTCATCACGGGACAGGGGATGAAAAACTGTTTTTT. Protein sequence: CSAHHGTGDEKLFF.

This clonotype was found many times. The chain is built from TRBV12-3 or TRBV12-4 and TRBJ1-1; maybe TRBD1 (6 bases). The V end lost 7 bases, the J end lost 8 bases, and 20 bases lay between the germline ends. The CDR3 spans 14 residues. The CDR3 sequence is CASNPSRGGREAFF. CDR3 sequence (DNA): TGTGCCAGCAACCCCTCCCGGGGGGGCCGCGAAGCTTTCTTT.